This TCR beta chain was recovered during a study of tumor and adjacent non-tumor tissue in lung cancer. CDR1 is KGHSH, CDR2 LQKENI, per germline. This CDR3 has 14 amino acids. With respect to this clonotype: One junction end does not reproduce the germline sequence, and a read error may be involved.

This sample's RNA came from whole unsorted tissue. More than 3 cm separated this lung sample from the edge of the tumor. The library came from three nested PCR rounds adapted from ARM-PCR protocols. TCRdb processed the multiplex PCR reads anew with MiXCR; each CDR3 protein has one entry. The data hold tens of thousands of distinct CDR3 sequences, with 76% observed a single time. The TCR was taken from a man in his 70s with non-small cell lung cancer. The chain employs TRBV18 and TRBJ2-5; possibly TRBD1 for D (5 bases). The sequencing sample was made of distant non-tumor lung tissue. The CDR3 DNA follows: TGTGCCAGCTCCCCACCAGGGCCTAGGGAGACCCAGTACTTC. Protein sequence: CASSPPGPRETQYF.